A single sample gave rise to the 21 T cell receptor beta chains below, sequenced in a study of blood T cell repertoires in COVID-19. Assay: immunoSEQ multiplex PCR; the TCRdb copy retains only in-frame clones and omits some. The sample contains about 50,000 clones, over 85% of which appear only once. The sample consisted of peripheral blood. These receptors all come from a woman older than 75 with acute or convalescent COVID-19.

This clone was seen more than once but under ten times. The chain combines TRBV3-1 (or the pseudogene TRBV3-2) with TRBJ1-2; 12 bases are shared with TRBD1. J was trimmed by 4 bases and V by 2 bases; bases with no gene match: 8. CDR3 length equals 17 residues. Germline V gene data show CDR1 as LGHDT and CDR2 as YNNKEL (reference sequence). CDR3 nucleotides: TGTGCCAGCAGCCAATTAAGGAGGGACAGGGGGCTCTATGGCTACACCTTC. Residues: CASSQLRRDRGLYGYTF.

DNA for the CDR3: TGTGCCAGCAGTAGCGGCGGGGGCAAAAACGAGCAGTACGTC. It yields the protein CASSSGGGKNEQYV. The V call is TRBV28, the J call TRBJ2-7; maybe TRBD2 (7 bases). Trimming left V 5 bases short and J 5 bases short, with 16 bases between. Looked up from germline, CDR1 is MDHEN and CDR2 is SYDVKM. This CDR3 contains 14 residues.

The genes are TRBV6-5 and TRBJ2-1; TRBD2 is a possible D gene (7 bases). V gave up 5 bases and J gave up 8 bases, with 19 bases separating them. The CDR3 consists of 15 residues. Per the germline V gene, CDR1 is MNHEY and CDR2 is SVGAGI. CDR3 nucleotides: TGTGCCAGCAGTCGCGCGGGGGCCCTCGGAGATGAGCAGTTCTTC. Amino acids: CASSRAGALGDEQFF.

The CDR3 is CASSSGTAYGYTF. The DNA for the CDR3 is TGTGCCAGCAGCTCTGGGACAGCCTATGGCTACACCTTC. This chain uses TRBV5-4 with TRBJ1-2; 7 bases map to TRBD1. J was trimmed by 4 bases and V by 3 bases; bases with no gene match: 3. The CDR3 extends over 13 amino acids. Germline CDR1 reads SGHNT; CDR2 reads YYREEE (reference sequence).

The V and J genes are TRBV19 and TRBJ2-6; 9 positions agree with TRBD2. The CDR3 sequence is 15 residues long. CDR1 and CDR2 (germline): LNHDA, SQIVND (reference sequence). The V and J ends lost 9 bases and 2 bases, in that order; junction bases with no gene match: 5. The CDR3 region is CASQRGATGANVLTF. CDR3 DNA: TGTGCCAGCCAGCGGGGGGCGACTGGGGCCAACGTCCTGACTTTC.

The CDR3 loop is CASGRGGNQPQHF. The CDR3 DNA sequence: TGTGCCAGCGGCAGGGGGGGCAATCAGCCCCAGCATTTT. The J gene is TRBJ1-5, the V gene TRBV9; 7 bases map to TRBD1. After removal of 7 bases from V and 2 bases from J, the junction contained 3 bases not matched to a gene. The V gene's germline CDR1 is SGDLS and CDR2 YYNGEE. The CDR3 runs to 13 residues.

V and J are TRBV5-1 and TRBJ2-1, with 9 nucleotides matching TRBD1. J lost 3 bases, V lost 4 bases, and 5 bases had no gene match. Germline CDR1 is SGHRS and CDR2 is YFSETQ. CDR3 length: 15 residues. The CDR3 loop is CASSEGQGGYNEQFF. In nucleotides, the CDR3 is TGCGCCAGCAGCGAGGGACAGGGTGGCTACAATGAGCAGTTCTTC. The full variable domain, with the rest looked up from reference TRBV5-1 and TRBJ2-1, is KAGVTQTPRYLIKTRGQQVTLSCSPISGHRSVSWYQQTPGQGLQFLFEYFSETQRNKGNFPGRFSGRQFSNSRSEMNVSTLELGDSALYLCASSEGQGGYNEQFFGPGTRLTVL.

A word on this clone: This CDR3 is also generated by other DNA sequences in the sample. The genes are TRBV6-5 and TRBJ1-5; TRBD1 might be the D (6 bases). With 2 bases removed from V and 4 bases from J, the gap between germline ends came to 6 bases. CDR1 MNHEY and CDR2 SVGAGI come from the germline V gene. This CDR3 comprises 13 residues. The CDR3 bases are TGTGCCAGCAGTTACAGGGGGAATCAGCCCCAGCATTTT. Protein: CASSYRGNQPQHF.

The genes are TRBV6-4 and TRBJ1-5, with 7 positions matching TRBD1. Germline V gene data show CDR1 as MRHNA and CDR2 as SNTAGT. The V and J ends lost 2 bases and 4 bases, in that order; junction bases with no gene match: 2. The CDR3 covers 14 residues. CDR3 amino acids: CASSDQQGNQPQHF. CDR3 DNA sequence: TGTGCCAGCAGTGACCAACAGGGGAATCAGCCCCAGCATTTT.

The rearrangement joins TRBV7-2 to TRBJ2-1; tentatively, D is TRBD2 (5 bases). CDR1 is SGHTA and CDR2 is FQGNSA in the germline V gene. The ends were cut back, 4 bases at V and 6 bases at J, with 19 bases in the middle. There are 16 residues in the CDR3. CDR3 protein: CASSSITLSRGNEQFF. CDR3 nucleotide sequence: TGTGCCAGCAGCTCTATAACCCTGTCCCGGGGCAATGAGCAGTTCTTC.

The genes are TRBV2 and TRBJ2-5, with a possible D match to TRBD2 (5 bases). The CDR3 totals 16 residues. CDR1 and CDR2 from the germline V gene are SNHLY and FYNNEI. V lost 4 bases to trimming and J lost 5 bases, with 20 bases between them. CDR3 region: CASSVRAEALGETQYF. CDR3 bases: TGTGCCAGCAGTGTGCGGGCGGAGGCCCTAGGGGAGACCCAGTACTTC.

The chain links TRBV2 to TRBJ1-2; 8 bases agree with TRBD1. The V segment lost 2 bases and the J segment 3 bases; nucleotides outside the gene matches: 2. This CDR3 region has 14 residues. The germline CDR1 and CDR2 sequences are SNHLY and FYNNEI. CDR3 sequence: CASSELQGDYGYTF. DNA for the CDR3: TGTGCCAGCAGTGAACTACAGGGGGACTATGGCTACACCTTC.

The chain carries TRBV7-2 and TRBJ2-3; D uncertain. Trimming cost V 1 base and J 7 bases, with 12 bases left between them. The germline V gene has CDR1 SGHTA and CDR2 FQGNSA. This CDR3 is 14 amino acids long. The CDR3 bases are TGTGCCAGCAGCTTAGAGGCCAACGACTATACGCAGTATTTT. Protein: CASSLEANDYTQYF.

The chain carries TRBV4-2 and TRBJ1-2, with D tentatively TRBD1 (5 bases). V lost 0 bases, J lost 4 bases, and 9 bases lay in between. The germline V gene encodes CDR1 LGHNA and CDR2 YNFKEQ. The CDR3 sequence is 14 residues long. For the CDR3, the DNA is TGTGCCAGCAGCCAAGATTTAGGGGTCTATGGCTACACCTTC. Translation gives CASSQDLGVYGYTF.

This rearrangement joins TRBV7-2 to TRBJ1-6; 7 bases line up with TRBD1. The germline CDR1 and CDR2 sequences are SGHTA and FQGNSA. The CDR3 is 15 amino acids. The V gene end was trimmed by 2 bases and the J gene end by 7 bases; junction bases not matched to a gene: 5. The CDR3 spells CASSLSTGTNSPLHF. The CDR3 region has the DNA TGTGCCAGCAGCTTATCGACAGGGACCAATTCACCCCTCCACTTT.

V and J are TRBV5-1 and TRBJ2-1, with TRBD1 matching 11 bases. This CDR3 spans 14 amino acids. The V gene end was trimmed by 7 bases and the J gene end by 7 bases; junction bases not matched to a gene: 7. The V gene's germline CDR1 is SGHRS and CDR2 YFSETQ. CDR3 in amino acids: CASQTGTGGNEQFF. DNA of the CDR3: TGCGCCAGCCAAACCGGGACAGGGGGAAATGAGCAGTTCTTC.

This clone showed up just once. This rearrangement joins TRBV11-1 to TRBJ2-3, with TRBD2 identical over 11 bases. CDR3 size: 15 residues. CDR1 SGHAT and CDR2 FQDESV come from the germline V gene (reference sequence). The V and J ends lost 5 bases and 4 bases, in that order; junction bases with no gene match: 5. CDR3 amino acids: CASSASGRYSDTQYF. In nucleotides, the CDR3 is TGTGCCAGCAGCGCTAGCGGGAGGTATTCAGATACGCAGTATTTT.

The V call is TRBV11-2, the J call TRBJ2-2; D is unresolved. V lost 5 bases to trimming and J lost 1 base, with 14 bases between them. CDR1 is SGHAT and CDR2 is FQNNGV in the germline V gene. This CDR3 contains 16 residues. CDR3 nucleotide sequence: TGTGCCAGCAGCCCCCGAATTAGCCGGAACACCGGGGAGCTGTTTTTT. It is translated as CASSPRISRNTGELFF.

V and J are TRBV6-5 and TRBJ2-5; possibly TRBD1 for D (6 bases). Trimming stripped 7 bases from V and 3 bases from J, with 18 bases between. The germline gives CDR1 MNHEY, CDR2 SVGAGI. This CDR3 has 15 amino acids. The DNA for the CDR3 is TGTGCCAGCACCCCAGAGGTAGCAGGGGAAGAGACCCAGTACTTC. Amino acids: CASTPEVAGEETQYF.

The chain has TRBV6-5 and TRBJ2-3; possible D gene TRBD2, 5 bases. Germline V gives CDR1 MNHEY, CDR2 SVGAGI. The CDR3 consists of 13 residues. Trimming took 6 bases from V and 4 from J, leaving 11 bases between them. The CDR3 reads CASSGLSPDTQYF. CDR3 in DNA: TGTGCCAGCAGCGGACTGAGTCCAGATACGCAGTATTTT.

This chain joins TRBV11-2 and TRBJ2-5, with D tentatively TRBD1 (5 bases). The germline V gene has CDR1 SGHAT and CDR2 FQNNGV. The V end lost 0 bases, the J end lost 4 bases, and 12 bases lay between the germline ends. The CDR3 extends over 15 amino acids. DNA of the CDR3: TGTGCCAGCAGCTTAGATGGGAAGGGGCCAGAGACCCAGTACTTC. Translation: CASSLDGKGPETQYF.